What follows is one T cell receptor (beta chain) and its context. Its target is not known. These data are taken from a study of cytomegalovirus exposure and HLA in healthy donors. Study conclusions and caveats: A later analysis by the authors found several of the most significant clusters apparently linked to common viral pathogens. The study carried out a later analysis of TCR beta sequences. It associated approximately 17,000 of them with specific HLA alleles at a false discovery rate of 0.05. Researchers reported from a later analysis that most CMV-associated TCR beta chains appeared HLA-restricted. It was 150 to 200 TCR beta chains that were listed as cytomegalovirus-associated.

Germline-derived CDR1 and CDR2 are MNHEY and SMNVEV (reference sequence). The germline V and J ends were trimmed by 6 bases and 2 bases, with 16 bases remaining between them. CDR3 length equals 15 residues. Amplification used 60 Vbeta primers and 13 Jbeta primers. Libraries were prepared by immunoSEQ multiplex PCR; TCRdb keeps only in-frame clonotypes and omits some of them. The sample includes a few hundred thousand clones, about nine tenths seen only once; the top ten take about 1.8%. This rearrangement joins TRBV27 to TRBJ2-5; D is uncertain. This clonotype was sampled from a girl aged 2 to 9 in good health and CMV-seronegative. Specimen: PBMCs. This chain's CDR3 is CASSPLVSTQETQYF. The CDR3 bases are TGTGCCAGCAGCCCCTTGGTTAGCACTCAAGAGACCCAGTACTTC.